This T cell receptor beta chain was sequenced during a study of response to subunit inactivated influenza vaccine. Study findings and constraints: The authors suggested that every seasonal influenza vaccination recruits few new T cells.

Trimming pared 6 bases from V and 4 bases from J, leaving 10 bases between. The CDR3 sequence is 13 residues long. TCRdb fed the RT-PCR reads into MiXCR, producing one record per CDR3 protein. The repertoire holds 800,000 or so distinct CDR3 sequences, 20% to 25% seen once, with roughly 10% in the top ten. In this sample, this clonotype turned up a few times. What it recognizes is unknown. This clonotype originated in a man over 45 who received an inactivated influenza vaccine. The chain employs TRBV12-3 or TRBV12-4 and TRBJ2-1, with a weak D call TRBD2 (6 bases). The source material was PBMCs from blood, sampled more than 4 days after vaccination. The CDR3 here is CASRLASYNEQFF. CDR3 DNA: TGTGCCAGCAGACTAGCTTCTTACAATGAGCAGTTCTTC.